The source of this T cell receptor (beta chain) is a study of technical replicates of blood from a few donors. Profiled with immunoSEQ multiplex PCR; TCRdb holds only in-frame clones, not every one. The sample lists around 50,000 clones; more than 95% were seen once. Losses at the gene ends were 6 bases for V and 6 bases for J; bases not matched to a gene: 11. The CDR3 runs 14 residues. Per the germline V gene, CDR1 is MNHEY and CDR2 is SVGAGI. The rearrangement links TRBV6-5 to TRBJ2-7; 7 nucleotides agree with TRBD2. Sequencing was done on a sample of T cells isolated from PBMCs. The receptor comes from a human donor in good health. CDR3 in amino acids: CASSLGLGYPEQYF. The CDR3 DNA sequence: TGTGCCAGCAGCCTTGGACTAGGGTACCCCGAGCAGTACTTC.